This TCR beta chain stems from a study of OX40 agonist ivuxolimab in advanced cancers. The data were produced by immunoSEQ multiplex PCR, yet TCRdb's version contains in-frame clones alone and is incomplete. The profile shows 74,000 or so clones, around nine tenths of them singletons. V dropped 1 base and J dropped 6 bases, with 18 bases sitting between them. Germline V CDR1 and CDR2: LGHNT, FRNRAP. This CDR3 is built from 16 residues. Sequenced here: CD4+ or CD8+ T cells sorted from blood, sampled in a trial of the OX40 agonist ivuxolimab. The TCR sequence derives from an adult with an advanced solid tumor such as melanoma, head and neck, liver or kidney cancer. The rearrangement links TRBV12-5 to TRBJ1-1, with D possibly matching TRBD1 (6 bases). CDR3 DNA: TGTGCTAGTGGTTTGGGAACCACAGGGATCGGTGCTGAAGCTTTCTTT. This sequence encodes CASGLGTTGIGAEAFF.